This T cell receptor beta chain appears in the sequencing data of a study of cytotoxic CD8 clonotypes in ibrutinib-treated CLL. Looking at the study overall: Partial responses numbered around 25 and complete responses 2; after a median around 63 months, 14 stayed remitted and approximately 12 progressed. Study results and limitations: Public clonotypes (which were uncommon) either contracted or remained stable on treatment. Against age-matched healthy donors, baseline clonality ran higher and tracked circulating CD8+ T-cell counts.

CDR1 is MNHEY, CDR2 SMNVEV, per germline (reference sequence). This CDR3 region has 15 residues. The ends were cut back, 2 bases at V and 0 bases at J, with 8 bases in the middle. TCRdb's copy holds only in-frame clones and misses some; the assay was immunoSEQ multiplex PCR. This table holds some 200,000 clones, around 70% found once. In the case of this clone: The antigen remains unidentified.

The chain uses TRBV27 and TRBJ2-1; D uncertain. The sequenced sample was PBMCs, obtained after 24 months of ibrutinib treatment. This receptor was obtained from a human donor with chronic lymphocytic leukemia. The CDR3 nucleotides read TGTGCCAGCAGTTTACGGCTGTACTCCTACAATGAGCAGTTCTTC. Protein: CASSLRLYSYNEQFF.